Presented here are 17 T cell receptor beta chains from one specimen sequenced in a study of identifying expanded T cells in peripheral blood. The data were produced by immunoSEQ multiplex PCR, yet TCRdb's version contains in-frame clones alone and is incomplete. The data contain 60,000 or so clones, over 75% of them singletons. Sequencing was done on a sample of blood. Source of these receptors: a person aged 18-69 years in good health.

This clone was seen only a few times. The rearrangement uses TRBV2 and TRBJ2-3; 10 bases line up with TRBD2. Germline CDR1 reads SNHLY; CDR2 reads FYNNEI. The J segment lost 4 bases and the V segment lost 5 bases, leaving 6 bases of the junction unmatched. The CDR3 runs 15 residues. The CDR3 spells CASSFTSGKPDTQYF. The DNA of the CDR3 is TGTGCCAGCAGTTTTACTAGCGGGAAGCCAGATACGCAGTATTTT.

The chain joins TRBV30 to TRBJ1-6; 7 nucleotides agree with TRBD1. The CDR3 runs to 14 residues. In germline, CDR1 is GTSNPN, CDR2 SVGIG (reference sequence). V was clipped by 5 bases and J by 7 bases; unmatched bases: 8. Here the CDR3 reads CAWGTGAGNSPLHF. The CDR3 DNA follows: TGTGCCTGGGGTACAGGGGCGGGAAATTCACCCCTCCACTTT.

V and J are TRBV6-1 and TRBJ1-5; D might be TRBD1 (6 bases). Germline CDR1 MNHNS, CDR2 SASEGT. The CDR3 runs 15 residues. Trimming took 6 bases from V and 0 from J, leaving 12 bases between them. The DNA for the CDR3 is TGTGCCAGCAGGGGGGGGGCTTATAGCAATCAGCCCCAGCATTTT. Translating it yields CASRGGAYSNQPQHF.

V gene TRBV6-5 combines with J gene TRBJ2-2; D is uncertain. Trimming shortened V by 2 bases and J by 4 bases, and 8 bases separated the two germline ends. The CDR3 is made up of 14 amino acids. The germline gives CDR1 MNHEY, CDR2 SVGAGI. This CDR3 is CASSYGGPTGELFF. CDR3 DNA: TGTGCCAGCAGTTACGGTGGACCCACCGGGGAGCTGTTTTTT.

This rearrangement joins TRBV5-1 to TRBJ2-1; TRBD2 matches at 8 bases. The V gene end was trimmed by 1 base and the J gene end by 4 bases; junction bases not matched to a gene: 7. Germline V gene lookup returns CDR1 SGHRS and CDR2 YFSETQ. CDR3 length equals 16 residues. DNA for the CDR3: TGCGCCAGCAGCTTGACGAGCGGGAGCTTATACAATGAGCAGTTCTTC. Its protein product is CASSLTSGSLYNEQFF.

The chain employs TRBV9 and TRBJ2-5; 10 bases are a match to TRBD1. There are 15 residues in the CDR3. The germline gives CDR1 SGDLS, CDR2 YYNGEE. Trimming at V came to 2 bases and at J to 5 bases, leaving 6 bases not matched to a gene. CDR3 nucleotides: TGTGCCAGCAGCGTTGAGGACAGGGGGAGTGAGACCCAGTACTTC. Amino acids: CASSVEDRGSETQYF.

This CDR3 reads CACPRRQTGALGTEAFF. CDR3 in DNA: TGTGCCTGCCCCAGAAGACAGACAGGGGCGTTGGGCACTGAAGCTTTCTTT. The chain couples TRBV30 to TRBJ1-1; TRBD1 matches 8 bases. The CDR3 is 17 residues long. V lost 6 bases to trimming and J lost 4 bases; unmatched junction nucleotides: 19. The V gene's germline CDR1 is GTSNPN and CDR2 SVGIG (reference sequence).

V usage is TRBV6-6 and J usage is TRBJ2-1; no firm D call. Germline-derived CDR1 and CDR2 are MNHNY and SVGAGI (reference sequence). V lost 2 bases and J lost 1, with 9 bases in between. The CDR3 has 15 amino acids. This chain's CDR3 is CASSYAIGSYNEQFF. The CDR3 coding sequence is TGTGCCAGCAGTTACGCCATTGGTTCCTACAATGAGCAGTTCTTC.

The rearrangement joins TRBV7-2 to TRBJ2-2; a possible D gene is TRBD1 (6 bases). V was clipped by 4 bases and J by 5 bases, with 8 bases between them. The CDR3 loop spans 13 amino acids. The V gene's germline CDR1 is SGHTA and CDR2 FQGNSA. The CDR3 loop reads CASSSGVTGELFF. The CDR3 region has the DNA TGTGCCAGCAGCTCAGGGGTTACCGGGGAGCTGTTTTTT. The full variable domain, completed using reference TRBV7-2 and TRBJ2-2, is GAGVSQSPSNKVTEKGKDVELRCDPISGHTALYWYRQSLGQGLEFLIYFQGNSAPDKSGLPSDRFSAERTGGSVSTLTIQRTQQEDSAVYLCASSSGVTGELFFGEGSRLTVL.

Of note for this clone: Other nucleotide sequences in the sample specify the same CDR3. V is TRBV18 and J is TRBJ2-5; perhaps TRBD1 as D (6 bases). Germline CDR1 reads KGHSH; CDR2 reads LQKENI. Trimming cost V 2 bases and J 2 bases, with 6 bases left between them. CDR3 length: 13 amino acids. The CDR3 nucleotides read TGTGCCAGCTCACCAGGACAGCAAGAGACCCAGTACTTC. This translates into CASSPGQQETQYF.

The CDR3: CASSTQGAPWNEQFF. The CDR3 DNA reads as TGTGCCAGCAGTACACAGGGGGCGCCATGGAATGAGCAGTTCTTC. The chain is built from TRBV6-4 and TRBJ2-1; TRBD1 agrees at 9 bases. CDR1 MRHNA and CDR2 SNTAGT come from the germline V gene. The V gene end was trimmed by 5 bases and the J gene end by 7 bases; junction bases not matched to a gene: 9. This CDR3 has 15 amino acids.

The J gene is TRBJ2-5, the V gene TRBV15; 10 bases are a match to TRBD2. The CDR3 loop spans 18 amino acids. Germline loops: CDR1 LNHNV, CDR2 YYDKDF (reference sequence). Trimming took 0 bases from V and 5 from J; bases not matched to a gene: 12. This CDR3 reads CATSRDPTGLAGEETQYF. The CDR3 DNA reads as TGTGCCACCAGCAGAGACCCAACCGGCCTAGCGGGAGAGGAGACCCAGTACTTC.

This clone was observed a few times. V and J are TRBV2 and TRBJ1-3; 12 nucleotides agree with TRBD1. The J segment lost 6 bases and the V segment lost 6 bases, leaving 3 bases of the junction unmatched. The CDR3 has 14 amino acids. CDR1 and CDR2 from the germline V gene are SNHLY and FYNNEI. In DNA form, the CDR3 reads TGTGCCAGCAGCGGGACAGGGGGCGAAAACACCATATATTTT. It codes for CASSGTGGENTIYF.

The chain uses TRBV7-2 and TRBJ1-2; maybe TRBD1 (5 bases). Looked up from germline, CDR1 is SGHTA and CDR2 is FQGNSA. The CDR3 covers 15 residues. V lost 4 bases and J lost 0, with 12 bases in between. In DNA, the CDR3 is TGTGCCAGCAGCTCTCGGGGGGGAGCTAACTATGGCTACACCTTC. Translating gives CASSSRGGANYGYTF.

The V call is TRBV11-2, the J call TRBJ2-3, with TRBD2 as a possible D gene (10 bases). V was clipped by 2 bases and J by 3 bases, with 24 bases between them. Per the germline V gene, CDR1 is SGHAT and CDR2 is FQNNGV. The CDR3 contains 19 residues. The CDR3 loop reads CASSLSGTGSGRDTDTQYF. The CDR3 bases are TGTGCCAGCAGCTTATCCGGGACAGGGAGCGGGAGGGATACAGATACGCAGTATTTT.

The chain uses TRBV7-6 and TRBJ1-1; D remains ambiguous. Germline values: CDR1 SGHVS, CDR2 FNYEAQ. This CDR3 is 13 amino acids long. V was clipped by 5 bases and J by 4 bases, with 11 bases between them. The CDR3 loop is CASSPFGVTEAFF. CDR3 coding DNA: TGTGCCAGCAGCCCCTTTGGGGTCACTGAAGCTTTCTTT.

This clone was found once. This sequence joins TRBV18 and TRBJ2-1; 9 bases line up with TRBD2. The CDR3 consists of 16 residues. Germline CDR1 KGHSH, CDR2 LQKENI. Trimming at V came to 1 base and at J to 7 bases, leaving 8 bases not matched to a gene. CDR3 protein: CASSPLAGVFGNEQFF. The CDR3 DNA reads as TGTGCCAGCTCACCACTAGCGGGAGTGTTTGGGAATGAGCAGTTCTTC.